One TCR beta chain is described in this entry. The antigen is undetermined. TCRdb's table, derived via immunoSEQ multiplex PCR, lists solely in-frame clones and lacks some. The sample lists roughly 57,000 clones; around 91% were seen once. This sample was taken from a study of a mutant IDH1 vaccine in newly diagnosed glioma. At the level of the study: Eight vaccine injections were given to patients in weeks 1, 3, 5, 7, 11, 15, 19 and 23. Beginning 4-6 weeks after radiotherapy alone, or with temozolomide cycles, vaccination took place. Of the patients given treatment, around 62% were male and 37.5% were female, and a mean age of around 44 years was recorded. Pretreatment consisted of radiotherapy, temozolomide, or both, with most receiving both.

The time point here: week 11, during vaccination. In every dose of vaccine, 300 ug of mutant IDH1 20-mer peptide was given alongside topical imiquimod. The ends were cut back, 8 bases at V and 8 bases at J, with 19 bases in the middle. Germline CDR1 reads MNHEY; CDR2 reads SVGAGI. This CDR3 has 14 amino acids. The source material was PBMCs, sampled from a glioma patient whose treatment included an IDH1 peptide vaccine. The TCR was taken from a middle-aged man with glioma. The chain employs TRBV6-5 and TRBJ2-1; D perhaps matches TRBD1 (7 bases). The CDR3: CASSTGVGGDEQFF. In nucleotides, the CDR3 is TGTGCCAGCTCAACAGGGGTGGGGGGCGATGAGCAGTTCTTC.